These T cell receptor beta chains were read from a single sample in a study of Tregs in tolerant kidney transplant recipients. Produced via immunoSEQ multiplex PCR; TCRdb's table is partial and in-frame only. The sample consists of over 50,000 clones, around 88% of them appearing once. Sequencing used CD4+ T cells from blood. The receptor set was obtained from a human donor in good health. CDR3s include the opening cysteine and the closing phenylalanine or tryptophan. A D gene is named only where the DNA matches it firmly. The size entry is marked missing in some rows and otherwise reads once, few, many or a size class.

len	d_gene	v_gene	abundance	j_gene	CDR3aa	CDR3nt
17	TRBD1	TRBV30	.	TRBJ1-3	CAWSWTRDSAIGNTIYF	TGTGCCTGGAGTTGGACCCGGGACAGCGCCATTGGAAACACCATATATTTT
14	.	TRBV5-6	.	TRBJ1-4	CASSLGLPNEKLFF	TGTGCCAGCAGCTTGGGGCTCCCTAATGAAAAACTGTTTTTT
13	.	TRBV29-1	.	TRBJ2-1	CSKTGDGLNEQFF	TGCAGTAAAACGGGGGACGGGCTCAATGAGCAGTTCTTC
12	.	TRBV15	.	TRBJ2-7	CATSKDSYEQYF	TGTGCCACCAGCAAGGACAGCTACGAGCAGTACTTC
14	.	TRBV5-5	.	TRBJ2-7	CASSLRGVGYEQYF	TGTGCCAGCAGCTTGCGAGGGGTCGGATACGAGCAGTACTTC
19	TRBD2	TRBV5-1	.	TRBJ2-1	CASSLGTSGGASKYNEQFF	TGCGCCAGCAGCTTAGGGACTAGCGGGGGGGCCTCTAAGTACAATGAGCAGTTCTTC
15	TRBD2	TRBV11-3	.	TRBJ2-7	CASSPEQGLVYEQYF	TGTGCCAGCAGCCCAGAACAAGGACTAGTGTACGAGCAGTACTTC
15	TRBD1	TRBV9	.	TRBJ1-2	CASSVGGQANYGYTF	TGTGCCAGCAGCGTAGGGGGACAGGCGAACTATGGCTACACCTTC
13	TRBD1	TRBV2	.	TRBJ1-2	CASRTGASYGYTF	TGTGCCAGCAGGACAGGGGCGAGCTATGGCTACACCTTC
14	.	TRBV5-8	once	TRBJ2-7	CASSLQGASYEQYF	TGTGCCAGCAGCTTACAGGGTGCCTCCTACGAGCAGTACTTC
15	TRBD1	TRBV4-3	few	TRBJ2-3	CASSRTGGGGDTQYF	TGCGCCAGCAGTCGGACAGGGGGCGGTGGAGATACGCAGTATTTT
16	.	TRBV7-2	.	TRBJ1-4	CASSLGTGFANEKLFF	TGTGCCAGCAGCTTAGGAACAGGGTTTGCTAATGAAAAACTGTTTTTT
14	.	TRBV6-6	.	TRBJ2-2	CASSSSSRTGELFF	TGTGCCAGCAGTTCCTCTTCCCGCACCGGGGAGCTGTTTTTT
19	TRBD2	TRBV7-2	.	TRBJ2-5	CASSLRGERGTRRQETQYF	TGTGCCAGCAGCTTACGGGGAGAGCGGGGGACCCGCCGCCAAGAGACCCAGTACTTC
11	TRBD1	TRBV20-1	.	TRBJ1-4	CSSGQDEKLFF	TGCAGCTCCGGACAGGATGAAAAACTGTTTTTT
14	.	TRBV5-1	once	TRBJ2-7	CASSPGTGTYEQYF	TGCGCCAGCAGCCCGGGCACGGGTACCTACGAGCAGTACTTC
13	TRBD1	TRBV29-1	.	TRBJ1-1	CSVETVQGAPAFF	TGCAGCGTTGAAACGGTGCAGGGGGCTCCAGCTTTCTTT
18	TRBD1	TRBV9	once	TRBJ1-3	CASSVTGGSIGSGNTIYF	TGTGCCAGCAGCGTTACAGGGGGATCGATCGGCTCTGGAAACACCATATATTTT
15	.	TRBV9	.	TRBJ2-3	CASSVMEQGGDTQYF	TGTGCCAGCAGCGTCATGGAACAGGGTGGAGATACGCAGTATTTT
13	.	TRBV11-3	.	TRBJ1-6	CASSLGLNSPLHF	TGTGCCAGCAGCTTAGGGTTAAATTCACCCCTCCACTTT
15	.	TRBV29-1	.	TRBJ1-5	CSVLQGVGSNQPQHF	TGCAGCGTTCTACAGGGAGTGGGCAGCAATCAGCCCCAGCATTTT
14	.	TRBV5-4	.	TRBJ2-5	CASSLVGPQETQYF	TGTGCCAGCAGCTTGGTCGGACCCCAAGAGACCCAGTACTTC
14	.	TRBV18	once	TRBJ1-5	CASSKEGSRQPQHF	TGTGCCAGCTCAAAGGAAGGAAGCCGCCAGCCCCAGCATTTT
15	TRBD2	TRBV5-4	.	TRBJ2-3	CASSLAGSHTDTQYF	TGTGCCAGCAGCTTAGCGGGATCCCACACAGATACGCAGTATTTT
13	.	TRBV10-1	.	TRBJ2-2	CASSPAGTGELFF	TGCGCCAGCAGTCCAGCCGGCACCGGGGAGCTGTTTTTT
14	TRBD2	TRBV6-4	few	TRBJ2-5	CASSDQWGGETQYF	TGTGCCAGCAGTGACCAGTGGGGGGGAGAGACCCAGTACTTC
14	.	TRBV5-6	.	TRBJ2-4	CASSQRDIGDIQYF	TGTGCCAGCAGCCAGAGGGACATTGGGGACATTCAGTACTTC
14	TRBD1	TRBV25-1	.	TRBJ1-1	CASSASDRGTEAFF	TGTGCCAGCAGTGCCTCGGACAGGGGGACTGAAGCTTTCTTT